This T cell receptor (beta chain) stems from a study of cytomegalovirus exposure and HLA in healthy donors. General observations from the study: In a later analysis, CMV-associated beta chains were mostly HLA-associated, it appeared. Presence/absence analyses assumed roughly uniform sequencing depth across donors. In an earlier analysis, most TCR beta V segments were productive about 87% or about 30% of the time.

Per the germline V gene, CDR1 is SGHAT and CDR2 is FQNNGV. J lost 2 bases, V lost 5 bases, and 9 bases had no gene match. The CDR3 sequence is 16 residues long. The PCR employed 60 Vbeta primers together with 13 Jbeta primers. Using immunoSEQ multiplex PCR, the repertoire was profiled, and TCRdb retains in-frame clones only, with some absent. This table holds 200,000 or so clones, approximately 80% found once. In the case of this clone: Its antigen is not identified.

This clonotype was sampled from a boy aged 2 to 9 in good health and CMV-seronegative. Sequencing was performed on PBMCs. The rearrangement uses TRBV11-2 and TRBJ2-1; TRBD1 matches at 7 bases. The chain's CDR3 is CASSLSGGRTYNEQFF. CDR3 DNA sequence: TGTGCCAGCAGCCTCTCAGGGGGAAGGACCTACAATGAGCAGTTCTTC.